The subject of this entry is one T cell receptor beta chain. Its antigen is currently not known. No base-level quality is on record; no much larger clone is a single base apart. The sample is drawn from a study of graft-versus-host responses after intestinal transplantation (dated by TCRdb to about 2021). General notes on the study: The transplants that recipients got were multivisceral, liver-intestinal, or isolated intestinal. Of the approximately 25 intestinal transplant recipients enrolled in the cohort, one of whom was a retransplant, a few patients without pretransplant specimens were excluded. Alloreactive clones were identified by sequencing pre-transplant mixed lymphocyte reaction products and comparing these products with unstimulated pre-transplant donor and recipient T cells. Rather than going through the commercial service, samples from a few later patients were sequenced in-house on an Illumina MiSeq and processed with MiXCR. Graft-versus-host and host-versus-graft alloreactive T cell clones were tracked in the graft, circulation and bone marrow after intestinal transplantation using bulk TCR-beta CDR3 sequencing. Donor T cell macrochimerism was defined as a peak of at least 4% donor T cells among recipient peripheral blood mononuclear cells. Anti-thymocyte globulin induction was given to all recipients, followed by maintenance tacrolimus and steroids for approximately three years. Study-level results and caveats: In patients with donor T cell macrochimerism, the allografts had high GvH to HvG T cell clonal ratios. Conclusions were limited by the relatively low number and heterogeneity of intestinal transplant patients. Early after transplant, declines in HvG clones were associated with peak levels of circulating GvH clones. GvH clones were detected in recipient bone marrow, and some appeared earlier in ileal mucosa or blood, consistent with an intestinal mucosal origin.

Libraries came from the immunoSEQ multiplex PCR assay. For most patients, genomic DNA was subjected to high-throughput TCR-beta CDR3 sequencing by Adaptive Biotechnologies. The paper's data handling went like this. TCR sequencing data for 15 to 20 patients were retrieved from Adaptive's ImmunoSEQ software; a few other patients were processed with MiXCR and VDJtools. CDR3 nucleotide sequences shared between donor and recipient were removed because the origin of such sequences could not be assigned. To count as alloreactive, a clone needed at least 2-fold expansion over unstimulated cells and a minimum CFSE-low frequency of 0.002% (template counts) or 0.001% (read counts). A clone was considered mappable if detected in the sequenced pre-transplant spleen, lymph node, or MLR CFSE-low populations of the donor or recipient. The cumulative frequency of alloreactive clones was calculated as a percentage of all sequences, weighted by copy number. TCRdb mirrors the immuneACCESS table, restricted to in-frame sequences. Some clones are absent from its copies; in checked studies, under half trace to an unresolved V gene, and the reason for the others is unknown. The D gene and trimming were derived from the DNA, and the V and J assignments and clone size from that table. The sample table lists approximately 54,000 clones, roughly 89% of them with a count of one. Roughly 6% of the sample goes to the ten largest clones.

V loses 7 bases, J loses 3 bases, and the germline ends lie 19 bases apart. Spanning cysteine to phenylalanine, the CDR3 consists of 15 amino acids. CDR3 DNA is the only sequence kept; it has 45 bases, read in frame from the first base. The germline V gene gives CDR1 as SGHRS and CDR2 as YFSETQ. In the first month after transplant, blood samples were collected up to 4 times, and after that at least monthly when available. This TCR came from a human patient who received an intestinal transplant, so some T cells may come from the graft donor. Here the chain combines TRBV5-1 and TRBJ2-5; the D segment might be TRBD1 or TRBD2, since each matches 5 bases. Specimen: PBMCs, collected roughly 660 days after intestinal transplant. In nucleotide form, the sequence is TGCGCCAGCCGAAGCGGCTGGGAAGGGGAAGAGACCCAGTACTTC. This translates into CASRSGWEGEETQYF.